The present entry profiles one T cell receptor (beta chain) with its context. What it recognizes is unknown. Trimming left V 6 bases short and J 5 bases short, with 17 bases between. CDR3 length: 15 residues. Germline-derived CDR1 and CDR2 are SGHTA and FQGNSA. The template used for profiling TCR beta VDJ and CDR3 was genomic DNA. Each CDR3 protein gets one entry after TCRdb re-called the reads with MiXCR. The profile shows 190,000 or so distinct CDR3 sequences, over 60% of them singletons. The sample originates from a study of CD8+CD57+ T cells in acquired aplastic anemia. Study background: Sorted cells (CD4+ and CD8+) yielded DNA amounts that averaged 3.2 ug. In CD4+ cells, healthy donors produced an average of approximately 11 million reads. Study-wide results and limits: Patients and controls turned out to have 25 to 35 CD8+ CDR3 sequences in common. Simpson's diversity of CD8+ cells was not significantly different in patients compared with controls.

The receptor was isolated from a human donor in good health. This sequence joins TRBV7-2 and TRBJ2-1, with a tentative D call TRBD2 (5 bases). Sequences were obtained from sorted CD4+, CD8+, or CD8+CD57+ T cells (not recorded which) from PBMCs. CDR3 residues: CASRAVGGSHNEQFF. The CDR3 region has the DNA TGTGCCAGCAGAGCCGTCGGTGGGAGTCACAATGAGCAGTTCTTC.